Detailed here is one T cell receptor beta chain. Its antigen is currently unknown. The library was prepared for alpha chains; this beta chain is a stray read, so its frequency means little. These data are taken from a study of spatial heterogeneity in lung cancer. General study points: Expanded alpha and beta TCR counts within tumors tracked tumor mutation counts. The estimate shows that only about 7% of tumor T cells were covered for alpha and 13% for beta chains.

Via MiXCR, TCRdb re-called the 5' RACE reads, giving one row per CDR3 protein. Of some 210 distinct CDR3 sequences listed, over 35% are singletons. The CDR3 sequence is 14 residues long. Germline CDR1 reads LGHNA; CDR2 reads YNFKEQ. Trimming took 1 base from V and 8 from J, leaving 12 bases between them. Time point described: sample taken at primary tumor resection. The donor population consisted of some 72 patients with untreated, early-stage non-small cell lung cancer. In each case, whole RNA from tumor, nontumor lung or frozen PBMC was sequenced unsorted. The input for sequencing was lung tumor tissue, taken at surgery. This sequence originates from a female donor with early-stage non-small cell lung cancer. The chain links TRBV4-2 to TRBJ2-1, with TRBD1 as a possible D gene (5 bases). The CDR3: CASSQALRGDEQFF. CDR3 in DNA: TGTGCCAGCAGCCAAGCGTTAAGGGGCGATGAGCAGTTCTTC.